This T cell receptor (beta chain) stems from a study of T cells in localized non-small cell lung cancer. Study conclusions and caveats: Tumor trailed uninvolved adjacent lung in T cell clonality, which peaked there. Adjacent lung had a median about 57 of the 100 largest tumor clones.

This CDR3 is 17 amino acids long. Germline values: CDR1 MGHRA, CDR2 YSYEKL. The V and J ends lost 1 base and 2 bases, in that order; junction bases with no gene match: 9. Turning to this clone: What it recognizes is unknown.

The assay was immunoSEQ multiplex PCR, and TCRdb's table has in-frame clones only and misses some. The sample includes about 22,000 clones, approximately 88% of them seen just once. This chain connects TRBV4-1 to TRBJ2-3, with TRBD2 identical over 7 bases. The receptor was derived from a man aged 35-69 years with stage I lung adenocarcinoma. Material: peripheral blood, obtained before any cancer treatment. CDR3 region: CASSQGGGTRFTDTQYF. Here the CDR3 DNA reads TGCGCCAGCAGCCAAGGGGGGGGGACTCGTTTCACAGATACGCAGTATTTT.